Below are 30 T cell receptor beta chains sequenced from a single sample in a study of identical twins' blood T cells. MiXCR, applied by TCRdb to the 5' RACE reads, yields one record per CDR3 protein. The repertoire consists of 350,000 to 400,000 distinct CDR3 sequences, with about 28% occurring once and the leading ten covering more than 5.5%. Sequencing input: PBMCs. The source of these receptors is a woman aged 18 to 49 in good health.

The chain carries TRBV29-1 and TRBJ2-3, with 8 bases lining up with TRBD2. CDR1 is SQVTM, CDR2 ANQGSEA, per germline. The CDR3 runs 12 residues. V shed 7 bases, J shed 5 bases, and the junction held 5 bases outside the gene matches. The DNA of the CDR3 is TGCAGCGGCCAGCGGGGGTTAGATACGCAGTATTTT. Translating gives CSGQRGLDTQYF.

This clonotype was found a few times. The chain joins TRBV24-1 to TRBJ2-2; D gene uncertain. Per the germline V gene, CDR1 is KGHDR and CDR2 is SFDVKD. V lost 7 bases to trimming and J lost 3 bases, with 8 bases between them. The CDR3 extends over 13 amino acids. Here the CDR3 reads CATRDPYTGELFF. CDR3 bases: TGTGCCACCAGGGACCCGTACACCGGGGAGCTGTTTTTT.

J is TRBJ1-5 and V is TRBV20-1, with a weak D call TRBD1 (5 bases). CDR1 and CDR2 (germline): DFQATT, SNEGSKA (reference sequence). The germline V and J ends were trimmed by 6 bases and 9 bases, with 24 bases remaining between them. This CDR3 has 15 amino acids. CDR3 in DNA: TGCAGTGCGTCTAGCCGCGGGACGGTCAAATTGCCCCAGCATTTT. It yields the protein CSASSRGTVKLPQHF.

This clonotype was recorded a few times. The rearrangement joins TRBV12-3 or TRBV12-4 to TRBJ1-6; possible D gene TRBD1, 6 bases. Trimming stripped 3 bases from V and 7 bases from J, with 10 bases between. The CDR3 is 14 residues long. The DNA for the CDR3 is TGTGCCAGCAGTTTTAGGGGGTGGAATTCACCCCTCCACTTT. Its protein product is CASSFRGWNSPLHF.

There are a few counts of this clonotype. The chain uses TRBV10-2 and TRBJ2-3; D gene ambiguous. V was cut by 3 bases and J by 2 bases, with 12 bases left in between. Germline V gives CDR1 WSHSY, CDR2 SAAADI. The CDR3 is 15 residues long. The CDR3 region has the DNA TGCGCCAGCAGTGAACAGCTGGGTCCCACAGATACGCAGTATTTT. Amino acid sequence: CASSEQLGPTDTQYF.

The gene calls are TRBV10-3 and TRBJ2-7, with 10 bases fitting TRBD2. The CDR3 is made up of 13 amino acids. With V trimmed by 5 bases and J by 5 bases, 3 bases remained unmatched. In germline, CDR1 is ENHRY, CDR2 SYGVKD. The CDR3 loop reads CAISPSGSNEQYF. As DNA, the CDR3 is TGTGCCATCAGTCCTAGCGGGAGCAACGAGCAGTACTTC.

On this clonotype: At one end, the junction sequence differs from germline, possibly due to a read error. V and J are TRBV7-7 and TRBJ1-1; D is undetermined. The germline V gene has CDR1 SSHAT and CDR2 FNYEAQ (reference sequence). The CDR3 is made up of 13 amino acids. CDR3 protein: CASSLGRNTEVFF. The CDR3 coding sequence is TGTGCTAGCAGCTTAGGACGGAACACTGAAGTTTTCTTT.

This chain links TRBV27 with TRBJ1-5; TRBD1 agrees at 7 bases. Trimming took 3 bases from V and 2 from J; bases not matched to a gene: 4. The CDR3 totals 15 residues. The germline gives CDR1 MNHEY, CDR2 SMNVEV (reference sequence). For the CDR3, the DNA is TGTGCCAGCAGTTTCCTCGGACAGGGCAATCAGCCCCAGCATTTT. This translates into CASSFLGQGNQPQHF.

This clonotype was recorded only once. The chain has TRBV6-2 or TRBV6-3 and TRBJ1-1; 7 bases are a match to TRBD1. Germline loops: CDR1 MNHEY, CDR2 SVGEGT. Trimming removed 5 bases from V and 10 bases from J; junction bases left unmatched: 7. The CDR3 spans 12 residues. Here the CDR3 reads CASSDREPTAFF. The CDR3 DNA reads TGTGCCAGCAGTGACAGGGAACCTACAGCTTTCTTT.

The rearrangement joins TRBV5-1 to TRBJ2-2, with D unclear. This CDR3 comprises 14 residues. The germline V gene encodes CDR1 SGHRS and CDR2 YFSETQ. Trimming shortened V by 0 bases and J by 4 bases, and 7 bases separated the two germline ends. In DNA form, the CDR3 reads TGCGCCAGCAGCTTGGAACACCCCACCGGGGAGCTGTTTTTT. Translated, it gives CASSLEHPTGELFF.

This clonotype appeared a few times. This chain uses TRBV5-1 with TRBJ2-1, with 10 bases lining up with TRBD2. V dropped 2 bases and J dropped 6; count of bases not matched to a gene: 8. The CDR3 length is 16 residues. From germline, CDR1 is SGHRS and CDR2 YFSETQ. CDR3 sequence (DNA): TGCGCCAGCAGCTTTGCGGGGACTAGCGCCCTCAATGAGCAGTTCTTC. It yields the protein CASSFAGTSALNEQFF.

This chain links TRBV10-3 with TRBJ1-4, with 7 bases that match TRBD1. CDR3 length: 14 amino acids. Germline V gene lookup returns CDR1 ENHRY and CDR2 SYGVKD. Losses at the gene ends were 2 bases for V and 12 bases for J; bases not matched to a gene: 9. The CDR3 nucleotides are TGTGCCATCAGTGAGGACAGGGCCGTTTCCGAACTGTTTTTT. Protein sequence: CAISEDRAVSELFF.

This sequence joins TRBV9 and TRBJ1-1; D not resolved. V gave up 3 bases and J gave up 1 base, with 7 bases separating them. Looked up from germline, CDR1 is SGDLS and CDR2 is YYNGEE. CDR3 length: 13 amino acids. CDR3 protein: CASSADWNTEAFF. CDR3 coding DNA: TGTGCCAGCAGCGCGGACTGGAACACTGAAGCTTTCTTT.

The chain couples TRBV6-2 or TRBV6-3 to TRBJ2-5; D tentatively fits TRBD1 or TRBD2 (5 bases each). Deletions cut 5 bases from V and 4 bases from J, with 20 bases between. Germline CDR1 and CDR2: MNHEY and SVGEGT. The CDR3 is 16 amino acids. CDR3 nucleotides: TGTGCCAGCAGTCGGATCCTGGGTTCGGGGCGAGAGACCCAGTACTTC. This encodes CASSRILGSGRETQYF.

This clonotype came up a few times. The genes are TRBV6-1 and TRBJ1-6; D is perhaps TRBD1 (5 bases). Trimming cost V 4 bases and J 10 bases, with 17 bases left between them. Germline CDR1 and CDR2: MNHNS and SASEGT. There are 15 residues in the CDR3. The CDR3 sequence: CASSVQGWGNSPLHF. CDR3 in DNA: TGTGCCAGCAGTGTGCAGGGATGGGGAAACTCACCCCTCCACTTT.

The chain is built from TRBV12-3 or TRBV12-4 and TRBJ2-1; TRBD2 agrees at 13 bases. There are 15 residues in the CDR3. V trimming: 6 bases; J trimming: 12 bases; junction bases outside the gene matches: 11. This CDR3 is CASRHTSGGELRQFF. Written as DNA, the CDR3 is TGTGCCAGCAGACACACTAGCGGGGGGGAATTGAGGCAGTTCTTC.

This chain connects TRBV4-3 to TRBJ1-4; 11 bases line up with TRBD1. CDR3 length: 16 residues. With 2 bases clipped from V and 6 bases from J, the junction kept 5 bases outside the gene matches. Germline-derived CDR1 and CDR2 are LGHNA and YSLEER. CDR3 bases: TGCGCCAGCAGCCAATCTCCGGGACAGGGGGATGAAAAACTGTTTTTT. It yields the protein CASSQSPGQGDEKLFF.

This clonotype has just a few counts. V and J are TRBV4-2 and TRBJ1-1; the D is unclear. The germline gives CDR1 LGHNA, CDR2 YNFKEQ. The CDR3 covers 15 residues. V lost 0 bases and J 1 base, leaving 9 bases between the germline ends. Here the CDR3 DNA reads TGTGCCAGCAGCCAAGAGCCGGGCTCGAACACTGAAGCTTTCTTT. This codes for CASSQEPGSNTEAFF.

Remarks on this clonotype: The germline gene is not matched at one end of the junction; a read error may be the cause. The chain has TRBV7-2 and TRBJ2-3; tentative D call: TRBD2 (6 bases). Germline CDR1 and CDR2: SGHTA and FQGNSA. This CDR3 has 18 residues. The DNA of the CDR3 is TGTGCCAGCAGGTTAGCGCTATCCGGCGGGACCAGCACAGATACGCAGTATTTT. The encoded protein is CASRLALSGGTSTDTQYF. Looking up the rest from reference TRBV7-2 and TRBJ2-3 gives the full variable domain: GAGVSQSPSNKVTEKGKDVELRCDPISGHTALYWYRQSLGQGLEFLIYFQGNSAPDKSGLPSDRFSAERTGGSVSTLTIQRTQQEDSAVYLCASRLALSGGTSTDTQYFGPGTRLTVL.

On this clonotype: This may come from a read error, since a much larger clone is one base off. This sequence joins TRBV20-1 and TRBJ2-1; D not certain. The CDR3 has 13 amino acids. The V gene's germline CDR1 is DFQATT and CDR2 SNEGSKA (reference sequence). V was cut by 0 bases and J by 5 bases, with 8 bases left in between. The DNA of the CDR3 is TGCAGTGCTAGAGAGATCTTCCACAATGAGCAGTTCTTC. Its translation is CSAREIFHNEQFF.

This clonotype was detected only a few times. The chain joins TRBV18 to TRBJ1-2, with 7 bases that match TRBD1. J was trimmed by 5 bases and V by 6 bases; bases with no gene match: 9. The germline CDR1 and CDR2 sequences are KGHSH and LQKENI. There are 14 residues in the CDR3. The CDR3 reads CASSPGTESYGYTF. The CDR3 DNA reads TGTGCCAGCTCGCCCGGGACAGAAAGTTATGGCTACACCTTC.

The rearrangement uses TRBV20-1 and TRBJ1-6, with 7 positions matching TRBD1. This CDR3 has 14 residues. Germline V gene lookup returns CDR1 DFQATT and CDR2 SNEGSKA (reference sequence). V lost 6 bases to trimming and J lost 6 bases; unmatched junction nucleotides: 8. The CDR3 region is CSATRGLGNSPLHF. Written as DNA, the CDR3 is TGCAGTGCGACTAGGGGGCTGGGTAATTCACCCCTCCACTTT.

Details on this clonotype: The germline gene is not matched at one end of the junction; a read error may be the cause. The chain couples TRBV9 to TRBJ2-1; D not certain. The CDR3 loop spans 12 amino acids. Looked up from germline, CDR1 is SGDLS and CDR2 is YYNGEE. Here the CDR3 reads CASTPIHNEHFF. The CDR3, as DNA: TGTGCCAGCACCCCCATTCATAATGAGCATTTCTTC.

In its sample, this clonotype was seen a few times. The J gene is TRBJ1-1, the V gene TRBV19, with D unclear. The V and J ends lost 3 bases and 1 base respectively, with 9 bases between them. The CDR3 extends over 14 amino acids. Germline assignment: CDR1 LNHDA and CDR2 SQIVND (reference sequence). CDR3 coding DNA: TGTGCCAGTAGTATTCGGGTAGCGAACACTGAAGCTTTCTTT. It is translated as CASSIRVANTEAFF.

This chain uses TRBV20-1 with TRBJ2-3; D uncertain. The CDR3 sequence is 15 residues long. CDR1 and CDR2 from the germline V gene are DFQATT and SNEGSKA (reference sequence). Trimming left V 4 bases short and J 1 base short, with 15 bases between. The CDR3 loop is CSAIKTHPGTDTQYF. CDR3 nucleotides: TGCAGTGCTATTAAGACCCACCCGGGCACAGATACGCAGTATTTT.

The gene calls are TRBV29-1 and TRBJ1-1; no firm D call. The CDR3 is 11 amino acids. The ends were cut back, 6 bases at V and 6 bases at J, with 11 bases in the middle. From germline, CDR1 is SQVTM and CDR2 ANQGSEA. Here the CDR3 reads CSVIEGPEAFF. Here the CDR3 DNA reads TGCAGCGTGATCGAGGGCCCTGAAGCTTTCTTT.

Only a few counts were recorded for this clonotype. The chain couples TRBV6-6 to TRBJ1-1, with D tentatively TRBD1 (6 bases). The CDR3 sequence is 12 residues long. Trimming cost V 6 bases and J 4 bases, with 9 bases left between them. Per the germline V gene, CDR1 is MNHNY and CDR2 is SVGAGI (reference sequence). CDR3 sequence: CASSQGFTEAFF. The CDR3 coding sequence is TGTGCCAGCAGCCAGGGGTTCACTGAAGCTTTCTTT.

The J gene is TRBJ1-2, the V gene TRBV20-1, with 7 bases that match TRBD1. The J segment lost 4 bases and the V segment lost 2 bases, leaving 4 bases of the junction unmatched. Germline CDR1 and CDR2: DFQATT and SNEGSKA (reference sequence). CDR3 length: 13 amino acids. The DNA for the CDR3 is TGCAGTGCTAGATCAGGGGGTATCTATGGCTACACCTTC. Protein sequence: CSARSGGIYGYTF.

The sample holds a few counts of this clonotype. The DNA for the CDR3 is TGCGCCAGCAGCTCATCTCAGAGCTCCTACAATGAGCAGTTCTTC. Amino acids: CASSSSQSSYNEQFF. This chain uses TRBV5-1 with TRBJ2-1; D uncertain. V lost 3 bases to trimming and J lost 0 bases, with 10 bases between them. The CDR3 totals 15 residues. Germline loops: CDR1 SGHRS, CDR2 YFSETQ.

This clonotype has a count of ten or more. The chain couples TRBV20-1 to TRBJ1-1; D is unresolved. The CDR3 runs to 13 residues. CDR1 and CDR2 (germline): DFQATT, SNEGSKA (reference sequence). The V gene lost 4 bases and the J gene lost 8 bases, with 17 bases spanning the gap. The CDR3, as DNA: TGCAGTGCTAATAGACACGACTTGGGCGAAGCTTTCTTT. Its protein is CSANRHDLGEAFF.